This T cell receptor (beta chain) was retrieved from a study of response to subunit inactivated influenza vaccine listed by TCRdb under 2018. Regarding the study in general: Deep quantitative profiling of the T cell receptor repertoire was used in the study to follow responses to a trivalent subunit inactivated influenza vaccine. The paper as a whole reports these results and caveats: The authors suggested that each seasonal influenza vaccination may recruit only a limited number of new T cells.

Receptors were amplified or captured by RT-PCR. TCRdb names Illumina HiSeq 2500 as the instrument used. Through fastp at Q25 and MiXCR, TCRdb rebuilt clones from the public reads, retaining in-frame beta chains. Every distinct CDR3 protein forms one entry, paired with its most common genes and DNA. Here the sample has 200,000 to 250,000 distinct CDR3 sequences; 12% occur a single time. The biggest ten clones account for about 7.8% of the sample. The germline V gene specifies SGHVS as CDR1 and FQNEAQ as CDR2. V loses 5 bases of germline sequence and J loses 0 bases, and the interval between the two ends is 16 bases. CDR3 length: 16 amino acids, cysteine to phenylalanine. Only the CDR3 DNA is retained, 48 bases long and in frame from the first base. The table lists this clonotype with a few counts. It has no known antigen specificity. Base qualities are not at hand, and no much larger clone is one base apart.

Recombination linked TRBV7-8 to TRBJ1-2, with TRBD1 as a weak D call on 5 bases. The origin of this receptor is a man aged 50-59 years who received an inactivated influenza vaccine. Donor details come from another sample of the same person, matched by shared clones. This specimen consisted of non-naive T cells sorted from PBMCs, obtained around 15 days before vaccination. What this sample's cell subset or site label stands for: memory T cell fraction. The CDR3 is CASSLSLAGTNYGYTF. The nucleotides read TGTGCCAGCAGCCTAAGCTTGGCAGGGACTAACTATGGCTACACCTTC.